What follows are 15 T cell receptor beta chains derived from one specimen sequenced in a study of Ad26.COV2.S vaccination and SARS-CoV-2 variants. Clones were read by immunoSEQ multiplex PCR, and TCRdb kept only the in-frame ones, dropping some. The sample has approximately 460,000 clones; about 88% are singletons. Treatment given: around 19 received Ad26.COV2.S at low or high dose, single or two shots; a few received placebo; per-sample allocation not given. Day 63 following the first vaccine or placebo injection was when the samples were taken. Source: peripheral blood, taken in a trial of Ad26.COV2.S vaccine versus placebo. The receptors derive from a person aged 18-65 years who received the Ad26.COV2.S COVID-19 vaccine or a placebo.

The chain combines TRBV28 with TRBJ1-1; no clear D. From germline, CDR1 is MDHEN and CDR2 SYDVKM. This CDR3 is built from 15 residues. Trimming cost V 2 bases and J 0 bases, with 10 bases left between them. The CDR3 sequence: CASSLGQVMNTEAFF. The CDR3 DNA is TGTGCCAGCAGTTTAGGTCAGGTAATGAACACTGAAGCTTTCTTT.

The rearrangement links TRBV9 to TRBJ1-6; D remains ambiguous. Germline-derived CDR1 and CDR2 are SGDLS and YYNGEE. The CDR3 has 14 amino acids. Deletions cut 0 bases from V and 6 bases from J, with 7 bases between. This CDR3 reads CASSVAPLNSPLHF. CDR3 DNA sequence: TGTGCCAGCAGCGTAGCGCCGCTTAATTCACCCCTCCACTTT.

This CDR3 reads CASSVGGANTEAFF. DNA for the CDR3: TGTGCCAGCAGTGTGGGAGGGGCGAACACTGAAGCTTTCTTT. The chain couples TRBV25-1 to TRBJ1-1; the D gene is possibly TRBD1 (5 bases). CDR1 is MGHDK, CDR2 SYGVNS, per germline. The CDR3 totals 14 residues. V lost 4 bases, J lost 1 base, and 10 bases lay in between.

There are a few counts of this clone. The V gene is TRBV7-3, the J gene TRBJ1-2; no firm D call. Germline values: CDR1 SGHTA, CDR2 FQGTGA. This CDR3 spans 11 amino acids. V was clipped by 1 base and J by 4 bases, with 1 base between them. The CDR3 loop is CASSLIYGYTF. CDR3 DNA: TGTGCCAGCAGCTTAATCTATGGCTACACCTTC.

This chain joins TRBV6-5 and TRBJ1-3; possibly TRBD1 for D (5 bases). Per germline, CDR1 MNHEY and CDR2 SVGAGI. Trimming took off 4 bases at V and 4 bases at J, with 11 bases between the two ends. This CDR3 comprises 14 residues. The DNA for the CDR3 is TGTGCCAGCAGTTTTAGGGGCTCAGGAAACACCATATATTTT. This codes for CASSFRGSGNTIYF.

The chain recombines TRBV3-1 (or the pseudogene TRBV3-2) with TRBJ1-1; D gene unclear. Germline V gene lookup returns CDR1 LGHDT and CDR2 YNNKEL (reference sequence). The CDR3 consists of 16 residues. The V gene lost 3 bases and the J gene lost 0 bases, with 14 bases spanning the gap. The CDR3 sequence is CASSHRFYPLNTEAFF. The CDR3 coding sequence is TGTGCCAGCAGCCACCGGTTTTACCCCCTGAACACTGAAGCTTTCTTT.

V is TRBV28 and J is TRBJ1-1; a possible D gene is TRBD1 (6 bases). CDR1 MDHEN and CDR2 SYDVKM come from the germline V gene. The CDR3 has 14 residues. Trimming cost V 6 bases and J 3 bases, with 14 bases left between them. CDR3 in amino acids: CASSSLTGDTEAFF. CDR3 coding DNA: TGTGCCAGCAGCTCGCTGACAGGCGACACTGAAGCTTTCTTT.

This chain joins TRBV7-2 and TRBJ2-1; 7 bases are shared with TRBD1. The germline V gene encodes CDR1 SGHTA and CDR2 FQGNSA. V was clipped by 5 bases and J by 6 bases; unmatched bases: 10. The CDR3 is 15 residues long. CDR3 DNA: TGTGCCAGCAGCGAAGGGCAGGGGGTTTTCAATGAGCAGTTCTTC. Translated: CASSEGQGVFNEQFF.

Only one count was recorded for this clone. The chain recombines TRBV7-8 with TRBJ2-5, with TRBD2 as a possible D gene (6 bases). The CDR3 totals 13 residues. CDR1 SGHVS and CDR2 FQNEAQ come from the germline V gene. V lost 5 bases, J lost 5 bases, and 12 bases lay in between. CDR3 coding DNA: TGTGCCAGCAGCCGGGACTTCGGTGAGACCCAGTACTTC. Its translation: CASSRDFGETQYF.

The CDR3 DNA reads as TGTGCCAGCACCCTCGGGGAGGAACGCTCTGGGGCCAACGTCCTGACTTTC. Protein: CASTLGEERSGANVLTF. The chain joins TRBV21-1 to TRBJ2-6; no DNA check was done on the table's D call, TRBD2. TRBV21-1 is a pseudogene segment. This CDR3 comprises 17 residues.

This clone has just one count. The chain recombines TRBV5-5 with TRBJ2-2; weak D call: TRBD2 (6 bases). The CDR3 contains 18 residues. The V gene lost 2 bases and the J gene lost 4 bases, with 21 bases spanning the gap. Germline CDR1 is SGHKS and CDR2 is YYEKEE (reference sequence). CDR3 residues: CASSFQLRAGLSTGELFF. CDR3 in DNA: TGTGCCAGCAGCTTCCAGTTAAGGGCGGGGCTCAGCACCGGGGAGCTGTTTTTT.

This chain joins TRBV30 and TRBJ2-7; D gene unclear. Trimming took off 5 bases at V and 1 base at J, with 9 bases between the two ends. CDR1 and CDR2 from the germline V gene are GTSNPN and SVGIG (reference sequence). The CDR3 sequence is 12 residues long. The chain's CDR3 is CAWGSLSYEQYF. DNA for the CDR3: TGTGCCTGGGGCAGTCTGTCCTACGAGCAGTACTTC.

There are a few counts of this clone. The CDR3 here is CASSESGGYGYTF. CDR3 in DNA: TGTGCCAGCAGTGAATCAGGCGGCTATGGCTACACCTTC. The V gene is TRBV25-1, the J gene TRBJ1-2, with D unresolved. Per the germline V gene, CDR1 is MGHDK and CDR2 is SYGVNS. The germline V and J ends were trimmed by 1 base and 4 bases, with 7 bases remaining between them. This CDR3 comprises 13 residues.

The chain carries TRBV5-4 and TRBJ2-3; unclear D gene. The CDR3 extends over 12 amino acids. Germline lookup yields CDR1 SGHNT and CDR2 YYREEE (reference sequence). Trimming pared 6 bases from V and 2 bases from J, leaving 7 bases between. CDR3: CASKRDTDTQYF. CDR3 in DNA: TGTGCCAGCAAAAGGGACACAGATACGCAGTATTTT.

This chain uses TRBV5-1 with TRBJ1-6, with TRBD1 matching over 7 bases. Germline V lookup: CDR1 SGHRS, CDR2 YFSETQ. The junction had 11 bases not matched to a gene; V was cut back by 4 bases and J by 13 bases. This CDR3 is 14 amino acids long. The chain's CDR3 is CASSITGAGDPLHF. The CDR3 nucleotides read TGCGCCAGCAGCATAACAGGGGCCGGCGACCCCCTCCACTTT.